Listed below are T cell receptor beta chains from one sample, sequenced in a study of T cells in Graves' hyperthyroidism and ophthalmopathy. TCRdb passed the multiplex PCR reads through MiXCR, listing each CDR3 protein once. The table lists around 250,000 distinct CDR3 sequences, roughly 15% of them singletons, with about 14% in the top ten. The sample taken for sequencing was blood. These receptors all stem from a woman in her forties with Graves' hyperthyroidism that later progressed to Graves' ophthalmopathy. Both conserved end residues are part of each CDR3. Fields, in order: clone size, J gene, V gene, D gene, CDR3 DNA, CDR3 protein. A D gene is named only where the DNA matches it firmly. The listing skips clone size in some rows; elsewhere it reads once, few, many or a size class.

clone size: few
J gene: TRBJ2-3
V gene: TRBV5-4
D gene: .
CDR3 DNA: TGTGCCAGCAGCTTGCCGCGAGAGGATACGCAGTATTTT
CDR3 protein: CASSLPREDTQYF

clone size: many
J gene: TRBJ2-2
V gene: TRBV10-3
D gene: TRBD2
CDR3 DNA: TGTGCCATCCGAGGACTAGTGGCCGGGGAGCTGTTTTTT
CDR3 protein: CAIRGLVAGELFF

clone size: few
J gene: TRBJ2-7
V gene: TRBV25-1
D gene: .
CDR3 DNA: TGTGCCAGCAGTGAATGTCCTCTCGAAAAGGCCACCTACGAGCAGTACTTC
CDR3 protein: CASSECPLEKATYEQYF

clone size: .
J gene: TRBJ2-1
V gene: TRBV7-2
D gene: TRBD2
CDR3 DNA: TGTGCCAGCAGCTTGACTAGCACGGGAAGAGTTGAGCAGTTCTTC
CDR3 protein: CASSLTSTGRVEQFF

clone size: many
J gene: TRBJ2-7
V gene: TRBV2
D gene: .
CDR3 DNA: TGTGCCAGCAGGTACCGGGACATTTCTTACGAGCAGTACTTC
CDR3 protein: CASRYRDISYEQYF

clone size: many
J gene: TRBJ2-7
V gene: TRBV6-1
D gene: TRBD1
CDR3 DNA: TGTGCCAGCAGACAGGGGGCAGCCTACGAGCAGTACTTC
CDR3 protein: CASRQGAAYEQYF

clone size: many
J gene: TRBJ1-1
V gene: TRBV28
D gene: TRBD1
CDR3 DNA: TGTGCCAGCAGTCCTTACCTCGACAGGGGTATCGCTTTCTTT
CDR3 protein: CASSPYLDRGIAFF

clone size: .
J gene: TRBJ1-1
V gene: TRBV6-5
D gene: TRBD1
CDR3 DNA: TGTGCCAGCAGTTACTGGGGGGCCGGACAGGGGCTCTTCGTTTTTGAAGCTTTCTTT
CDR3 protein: CASSYWGAGQGLFVFEAFF

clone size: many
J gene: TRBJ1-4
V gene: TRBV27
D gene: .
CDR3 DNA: TGTGCCAGCAGACGCCGGGAACCAACTAATGAAAAACTGTTTTTT
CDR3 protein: CASRRREPTNEKLFF

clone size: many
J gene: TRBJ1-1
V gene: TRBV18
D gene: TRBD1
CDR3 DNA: TGTGCCAGCTCACCACCAGGGACAGGGGGGCTGAACACTGAAGCTTTCTTT
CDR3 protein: CASSPPGTGGLNTEAFF

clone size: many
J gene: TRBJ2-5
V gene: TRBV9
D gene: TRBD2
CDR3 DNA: TGTGCCAGCAGCCACGGGACTATCGGGGAGACCCAGTACTTC
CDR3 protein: CASSHGTIGETQYF

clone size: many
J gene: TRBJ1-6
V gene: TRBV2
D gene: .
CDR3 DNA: TGTGCCAGCAGGACAGATTATAATTCACCCCTCCACTTT
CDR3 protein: CASRTDYNSPLHF

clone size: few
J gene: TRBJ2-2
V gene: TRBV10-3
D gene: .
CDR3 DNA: TGTGCCATCAGTGAAAGTCCGAACACCGGGGAGCTGTTTTTT
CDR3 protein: CAISESPNTGELFF